What follows are 9 T cell receptor beta chains derived from one specimen sequenced in a study of shared clonotypes between healthy human individuals. Produced via immunoSEQ multiplex PCR; TCRdb's table is partial and in-frame only. This sample carries fewer than 3 million clones, under 95% of them seen once, and the ten largest clones take about 0.41%. Sequencing was performed on naive CD4+ T cells from PBMCs. This sample's subset: CD45RA+ positively selected. The receptor source for this set is a man younger than 30 in good health. Some clones in this sample may be carry-over from other donors' samples.

The chain combines TRBV7-8 with TRBJ2-7; TRBD2 matches 7 bases. The germline V gene encodes CDR1 SGHVS and CDR2 FQNEAQ. Trimming at V came to 5 bases and at J to 2 bases, leaving 15 bases not matched to a gene. The CDR3 is 17 amino acids. CDR3 loop: CASSPLVGAGDTYEQYF. The CDR3 region has the DNA TGTGCCAGCAGCCCCCTGGTGGGCGCGGGAGACACCTACGAGCAGTACTTC.

Comments on this clone: The sample holds other DNA sequences that translate to the same CDR3. The rearrangement links TRBV28 to TRBJ1-6, with 9 positions matching TRBD1. This CDR3 spans 15 amino acids. V gave up 5 bases and J gave up 10 bases; unmatched junction bases: 9. Per the germline V gene, CDR1 is MDHEN and CDR2 is SYDVKM. CDR3 in DNA: TGTGCCAGCAGTCCCGTGACAGGGGGGCTCTCACCCCTCCACTTT. Its translation is CASSPVTGGLSPLHF.

The chain couples TRBV7-9 to TRBJ1-2, with 7 positions matching TRBD1. Per the germline V gene, CDR1 is SEHNR and CDR2 is FQNEAQ (reference sequence). J was trimmed by 4 bases and V by 4 bases; bases with no gene match: 15. The CDR3 has 17 residues. Here the CDR3 DNA reads TGTGCCAGCAGCTCCTCCGGGACAGCCTCCTGGGGCTATGGCTACACCTTC. Encoded protein: CASSSSGTASWGYGYTF.

The V gene is TRBV28, the J gene TRBJ1-3; D perhaps matches TRBD1 (6 bases). CDR1 and CDR2 (germline): MDHEN, SYDVKM. V dropped 6 bases and J dropped 3 bases, with 15 bases sitting between them. The CDR3 is made up of 15 amino acids. The CDR3 DNA reads as TGTGCCAGCAGCCGACGGGGGGCAGGTGGAAACACCATATATTTT. Protein sequence: CASSRRGAGGNTIYF. The entire variable domain, with the rest obtained from reference TRBV28 and TRBJ1-3, is as follows: DVKVTQSSRYLVKRTGEKVFLECVQDMDHENMFWYRQDPGLGLRLIYFSYDVKMKEKGDIPEGYSVSREKKERFSLILESASTNQTSMYLCASSRRGAGGNTIYFGEGSWLTVV.

The gene calls are TRBV6-6 and TRBJ1-1; possible D gene TRBD1, 5 bases. V was pared by 6 bases and J by 7 bases, with 12 bases between. Germline values: CDR1 MNHNY, CDR2 SVGAGI (reference sequence). The CDR3 has 12 residues. CDR3 sequence (DNA): TGTGCCAGCAGAATACAGGTATTTGAAGCTTTCTTT. This gives the protein CASRIQVFEAFF.

V usage is TRBV6-5 and J usage is TRBJ1-1; D is uncertain. The CDR3 sequence is 14 residues long. The V end was cut by 5 bases, the J end by 3 bases, with 13 bases between. Germline values: CDR1 MNHEY, CDR2 SVGAGI. The CDR3 DNA reads as TGTGCCAGCAGTCCCCCGGGGAGTCACACTGAAGCTTTCTTT. It specifies CASSPPGSHTEAFF.

This clone was seen just once. Different DNA sequences within this sample yield the same CDR3. The chain recombines TRBV27 with TRBJ2-7; D not certain. This CDR3 region has 13 residues. The V gene lost 3 bases and the J gene lost 0 bases, with 6 bases spanning the gap. Germline V gives CDR1 MNHEY, CDR2 SMNVEV (reference sequence). CDR3 sequence: CASSFTVSYEQYF. CDR3 nucleotides: TGTGCCAGCAGTTTCACTGTCTCCTACGAGCAGTACTTC.

This clone appeared once. This chain joins TRBV27 and TRBJ2-1; D might be TRBD2 (6 bases). The germline CDR1 and CDR2 sequences are MNHEY and SMNVEV (reference sequence). The CDR3 covers 15 residues. With 2 bases removed from V and 4 bases from J, the gap between germline ends came to 12 bases. This CDR3 reads CASSLTAGRYNEQFF. The CDR3 region has the DNA TGTGCCAGCAGTTTAACAGCAGGGAGGTACAATGAGCAGTTCTTC.

V usage is TRBV5-1 and J usage is TRBJ1-2; a possible D gene is TRBD1 (5 bases). The V end was cut by 0 bases, the J end by 6 bases, with 12 bases between. The CDR3 contains 14 residues. Per germline, CDR1 SGHRS and CDR2 YFSETQ. The CDR3 loop reads CASSLDGAWDGYTF. In nucleotides, the CDR3 is TGCGCCAGCAGCTTGGACGGGGCCTGGGATGGCTACACCTTC.